Following are 15 T cell receptor beta chains from one sample sequenced in a study of cytomegalovirus exposure and HLA in healthy donors. Vbeta (60) and Jbeta (13) primers were used in the PCR. Produced via immunoSEQ multiplex PCR; TCRdb's table is partial and in-frame only. The repertoire table contains more than 95,000 clones. Sample: PBMCs. These receptors all stem from a man aged 18 to 30 in good health and CMV-seronegative.

The chain links TRBV9 to TRBJ2-2; 8 nucleotides match TRBD2. The germline V gene encodes CDR1 SGDLS and CDR2 YYNGEE. With 4 bases clipped from V and 4 bases from J, the junction kept 9 bases outside the gene matches. The CDR3 contains 16 residues. As DNA, the CDR3 is TGTGCCAGCAGCCCCCGGGGGGGGGCAGGCACCGGGGAGCTGTTTTTT. It encodes CASSPRGGAGTGELFF.

This chain uses TRBV18 with TRBJ2-7; D is perhaps TRBD2 (6 bases). Germline-derived CDR1 and CDR2 are KGHSH and LQKENI. Trimming left V 7 bases short and J 3 bases short, with 16 bases between. The CDR3 runs 14 residues. The CDR3 loop reads CASFGGDGYYEQYF. CDR3 bases: TGTGCCAGCTTTGGCGGGGACGGTTACTACGAGCAGTACTTC.

V and J are TRBV6-1 and TRBJ2-7; 9 bases agree with TRBD1. Germline V CDR1 and CDR2: MNHNS, SASEGT. The CDR3 length is 14 residues. V dropped 2 bases and J dropped 7; count of bases not matched to a gene: 6. For the CDR3, the DNA is TGTGCCAGCAGTGAAAGGGACAGGGACGGGGAGCAGTACTTC. Amino acids: CASSERDRDGEQYF.

The chain has TRBV11-1 and TRBJ2-1; 9 bases match TRBD2. CDR1 and CDR2 from the germline V gene are SGHAT and FQDESV (reference sequence). The CDR3 consists of 15 residues. V shed 3 bases and J 7 bases; nucleotides not matched to a gene: 7. CDR3 DNA: TGTGCCAGCAGCTTTCAGCGGGGGGCGGGGAATGAGCAGTTCTTC. Translated, it gives CASSFQRGAGNEQFF.

The CDR3 DNA reads as TGTGCCAGCACTCGCGGTCGCTACGAGCAGTACTTC. As protein: CASTRGRYEQYF. V and J are TRBV28 and TRBJ2-7, with D unclear. V was shortened by 7 bases and J by 3 bases, with 10 bases between the two germline ends. Germline values: CDR1 MDHEN, CDR2 SYDVKM. The CDR3 is made up of 12 amino acids.

The chain has TRBV10-3 and TRBJ2-5, with 11 bases aligning to TRBD2. The ends lost 2 bases at V and 5 bases at J; junction bases unmatched: 10. Germline CDR1 is ENHRY and CDR2 is SYGVKD. The CDR3 spans 17 residues. CDR3 region: CAISEGSSGRSSETQYF. The CDR3 DNA reads as TGTGCCATCAGTGAGGGGTCTAGCGGGAGGTCTAGCGAGACCCAGTACTTC.

The genes are TRBV30 and TRBJ1-4; D is unclear. CDR1 and CDR2 (germline): GTSNPN, SVGIG (reference sequence). The CDR3 length is 14 residues. The CDR3 here is CAANPAGTNEKLFF. Here the CDR3 DNA reads TGTGCAGCGAATCCTGCTGGGACTAATGAAAAACTGTTTTTT.

The V gene is TRBV5-1, the J gene TRBJ2-5; 9 bases agree with TRBD2. Unmatched junction bases numbered 3, after V lost 0 bases and J lost 0 bases. The CDR3 length is 16 residues. The germline CDR1 and CDR2 sequences are SGHRS and YFSETQ. For the CDR3, the DNA is TGCGCCAGCAGCTTGGTGGCGGGGGGGTACCAAGAGACCCAGTACTTC. It translates to CASSLVAGGYQETQYF. Variable domain in full (rest from reference TRBV5-1 and TRBJ2-5): KAGVTQTPRYLIKTRGQQVTLSCSPISGHRSVSWYQQTPGQGLQFLFEYFSETQRNKGNFPGRFSGRQFSNSRSEMNVSTLELGDSALYLCASSLVAGGYQETQYFGPGTRLLVL.

The V and J genes are TRBV4-1 and TRBJ2-5, with D tentatively TRBD1 (6 bases). The CDR3 has 18 amino acids. V was cut by 1 base and J by 2 bases, with 20 bases left in between. Germline CDR1 MGHRA, CDR2 YSYEKL. CDR3 in DNA: TGCGCCAGCAGCCAAGTTGAAGCCGGGACAAACTTTCAAGAGACCCAGTACTTC. Protein: CASSQVEAGTNFQETQYF.

CDR3 nucleotide sequence: TGTGCCAGCAGTGAGCTGAGGGGGGGAGCTTTCTTT. Translating gives CASSELRGGAFF. This chain connects TRBV2 to TRBJ1-1; D possibly corresponds to TRBD1 (6 bases). CDR1 and CDR2 from the germline V gene are SNHLY and FYNNEI. The ends were cut back, 3 bases at V and 10 bases at J, with 12 bases in the middle. The CDR3 loop spans 12 amino acids.

The gene calls are TRBV30 and TRBJ2-7, with 12 nucleotides matching TRBD1. The germline gives CDR1 GTSNPN, CDR2 SVGIG (reference sequence). V was pared by 3 bases and J by 0 bases, with 6 bases of the junction left unmatched. The CDR3 spans 16 residues. The CDR3 region is CAWRGGQGADSYEQYF. CDR3 DNA: TGTGCCTGGAGGGGGGGACAGGGGGCAGACTCCTACGAGCAGTACTTC. Variable domain in full (rest from reference TRBV30 and TRBJ2-7): SQTIHQWPATLVQPVGSPLSLECTVEGTSNPNLYWYRQAAGRGLQLLFYSVGIGQISSEVPQNLSASRPQDRQFILSSKKLLLSDSGFYLCAWRGGQGADSYEQYFGPGTRLTVT.

The chain joins TRBV30 to TRBJ2-5, with D unresolved. The DNA end is more similar to TRBJ2-7, so the J call may be wrong. Looked up from germline, CDR1 is GTSNPN and CDR2 is SVGIG (reference sequence). CDR3 length: 12 amino acids. The DNA of the CDR3 is TGTGCCTGGAGTGTAACAAGTAGCGAGCAGTACTTC. This codes for CAWSVTSSEQYF.

This chain connects TRBV18 to TRBJ2-5; 9 positions agree with TRBD1. The CDR3 is 15 amino acids. The ends lost 0 bases at V and 2 bases at J; junction bases unmatched: 1. The germline V gene encodes CDR1 KGHSH and CDR2 LQKENI. For the CDR3, the DNA is TGTGCCAGCTCACCACCAGGGACAGGGCAAGAGACCCAGTACTTC. Amino acid sequence: CASSPPGTGQETQYF. The complete variable domain, with remaining parts taken from reference TRBV18 and TRBJ2-5, reads NAGVMQNPRHLVRRRGQEARLRCSPMKGHSHVYWYRQLPEEGLKFMVYLQKENIIDESGMPKERFSAEFPKEGPSILRIQQVVRGDSAAYFCASSPPGTGQETQYFGPGTRLLVL.

The chain joins TRBV11-2 to TRBJ1-1, with 7 nucleotides matching TRBD1. The trim removed 4 bases at V and 5 bases at J, leaving 7 bases unmatched. The CDR3 is 14 amino acids. Germline V lookup: CDR1 SGHAT, CDR2 FQNNGV. This CDR3 reads CASSSGGSGTEAFF. For the CDR3, the DNA is TGTGCCAGCAGCTCAGGGGGATCGGGGACTGAAGCTTTCTTT.

The rearrangement joins TRBV5-4 to TRBJ1-3; maybe TRBD1 (6 bases). Germline lookup yields CDR1 SGHNT and CDR2 YYREEE (reference sequence). V shed 4 bases and J shed 7 bases, with 18 bases lying between them. This CDR3 spans 15 amino acids. The CDR3 reads CASSKDRTHWNTIYF. The CDR3, as DNA: TGTGCCAGCAGCAAAGACAGGACCCACTGGAACACCATATATTTT.